The clone carrying this TCR beta chain occurred a few times. Antigen specificity is unknown. From the reads, TCRdb called clonotypes with MiXCR, one entry per CDR3 protein. The data contain over 100,000 distinct CDR3 sequences, 29% of them seen just once; the ten biggest clones take up 80% to 90%. These data come from a study of T cell repertoires in cytomegalovirus infection. Study context: Well-studied HLA-B-restricted epitopes and recently identified HLA-C-restricted epitopes of CMV were both used in the study. Carrying CMV and the relevant HLA type showed in public TCR beta signatures. Study-wide points: Cumulative public TCR beta family frequency identified carriers of CMV plus the relevant HLA.

V was pared by 0 bases and J by 0 bases, with 1 base of the junction left unmatched. The germline V gene has CDR1 SGHTS and CDR2 YDEGEE. This CDR3 has 17 amino acids. The TCR originated in a human donor in good health (CMV status not recorded). Some clones in this sample may be carry-over from other donors' samples. Sequencing used CD8+ T cells from cultured PBMCs, obtained from culture after CMV antigen stimulation. The chain is built from TRBV5-8 and TRBJ2-7, with 15 bases that match TRBD2. DNA for the CDR3: TGTGCCAGCAGCTTGGGGACTAGCGGGGGGGCCTCCTACGAGCAGTACTTC. Its protein product is CASSLGTSGGASYEQYF.